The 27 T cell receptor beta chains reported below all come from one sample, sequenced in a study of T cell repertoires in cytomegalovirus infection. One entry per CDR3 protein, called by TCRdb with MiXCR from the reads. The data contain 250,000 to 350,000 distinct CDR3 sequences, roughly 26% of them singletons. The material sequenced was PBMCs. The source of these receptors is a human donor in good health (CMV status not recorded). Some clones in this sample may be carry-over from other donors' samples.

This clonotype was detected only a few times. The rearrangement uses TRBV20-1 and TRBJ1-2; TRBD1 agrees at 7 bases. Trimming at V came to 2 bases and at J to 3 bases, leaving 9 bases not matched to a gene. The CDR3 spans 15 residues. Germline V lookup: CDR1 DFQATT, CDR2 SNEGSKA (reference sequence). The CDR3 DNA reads TGCAGTGCTAGACAGAGGGACAGCAGGGACTATGGCTACACCTTC. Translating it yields CSARQRDSRDYGYTF.

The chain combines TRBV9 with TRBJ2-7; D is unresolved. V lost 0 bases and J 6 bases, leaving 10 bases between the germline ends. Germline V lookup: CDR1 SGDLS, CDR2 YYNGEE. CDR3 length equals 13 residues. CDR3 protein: CASSVAPQLEQYF. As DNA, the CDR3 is TGTGCCAGCAGCGTAGCCCCCCAACTCGAGCAGTACTTC.

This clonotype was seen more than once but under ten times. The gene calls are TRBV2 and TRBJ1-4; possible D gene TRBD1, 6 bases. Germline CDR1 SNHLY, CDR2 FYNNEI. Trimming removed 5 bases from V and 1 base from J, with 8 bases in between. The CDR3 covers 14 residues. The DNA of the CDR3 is TGTGCCAGCAGTACAGGGTTAACTAATGAAAAACTGTTTTTT. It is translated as CASSTGLTNEKLFF.

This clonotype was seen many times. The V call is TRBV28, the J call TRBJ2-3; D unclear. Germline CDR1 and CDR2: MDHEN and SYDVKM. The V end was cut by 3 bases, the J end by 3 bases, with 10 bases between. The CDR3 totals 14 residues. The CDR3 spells CASSFRQETDTQYF. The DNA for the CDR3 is TGTGCCAGCAGTTTCCGTCAGGAGACAGATACGCAGTATTTT.

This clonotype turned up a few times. CDR3 region: CATSRTQGGYTDTQYF. CDR3 DNA sequence: TGTGCCACCAGCAGAACCCAGGGGGGATACACAGATACGCAGTATTTT. The chain carries TRBV15 and TRBJ2-3; D possibly corresponds to TRBD1 (7 bases). V lost 2 bases and J lost 2, with 14 bases in between. CDR1 and CDR2 (germline): LNHNV, YYDKDF (reference sequence). The CDR3 has 16 amino acids.

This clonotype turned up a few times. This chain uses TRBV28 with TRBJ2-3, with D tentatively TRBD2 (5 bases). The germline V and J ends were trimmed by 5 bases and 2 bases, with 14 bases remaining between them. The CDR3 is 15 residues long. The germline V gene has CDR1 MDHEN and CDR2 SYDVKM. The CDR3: CASSMPGSNTDTQYF. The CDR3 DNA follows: TGTGCCAGCAGTATGCCGGGATCAAACACAGATACGCAGTATTTT.

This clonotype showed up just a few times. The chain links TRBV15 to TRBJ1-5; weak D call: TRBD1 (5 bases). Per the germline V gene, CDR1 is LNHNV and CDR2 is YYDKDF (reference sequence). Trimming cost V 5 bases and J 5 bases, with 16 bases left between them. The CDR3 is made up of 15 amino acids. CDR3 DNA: TGTGCCACCAGCCCCCCGACAGACAGCTATCAGCCCCAGCATTTT. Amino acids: CATSPPTDSYQPQHF.

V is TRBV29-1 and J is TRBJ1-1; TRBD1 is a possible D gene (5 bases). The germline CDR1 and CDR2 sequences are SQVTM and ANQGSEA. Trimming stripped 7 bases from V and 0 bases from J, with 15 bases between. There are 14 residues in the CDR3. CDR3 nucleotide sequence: TGCAGCGGCCAACAGGATTTAATGAACACTGAAGCTTTCTTT. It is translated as CSGQQDLMNTEAFF.

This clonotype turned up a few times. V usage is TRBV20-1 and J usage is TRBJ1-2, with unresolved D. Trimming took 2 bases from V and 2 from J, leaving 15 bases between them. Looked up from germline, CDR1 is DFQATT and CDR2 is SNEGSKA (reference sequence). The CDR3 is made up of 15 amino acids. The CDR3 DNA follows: TGCAGTGCTAGACCCCGGACTCTCGGGAACTATGGCTACACCTTC. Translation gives CSARPRTLGNYGYTF.

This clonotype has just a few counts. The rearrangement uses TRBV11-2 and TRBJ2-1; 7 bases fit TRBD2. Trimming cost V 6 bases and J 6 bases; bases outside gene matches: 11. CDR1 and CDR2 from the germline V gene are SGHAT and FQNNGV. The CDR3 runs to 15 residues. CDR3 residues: CASRQTGGFSNEQFF. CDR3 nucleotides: TGTGCCAGCAGGCAGACGGGGGGATTCTCCAATGAGCAGTTCTTC. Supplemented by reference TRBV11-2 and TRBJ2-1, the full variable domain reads EAGVAQSPRYKIIEKRQSVAFWCNPISGHATLYWYQQILGQGPKLLIQFQNNGVVDDSQLPKDRFSAERLKGVDSTLKIQPAKLEDSAVYLCASRQTGGFSNEQFFGPGTRLTVL.

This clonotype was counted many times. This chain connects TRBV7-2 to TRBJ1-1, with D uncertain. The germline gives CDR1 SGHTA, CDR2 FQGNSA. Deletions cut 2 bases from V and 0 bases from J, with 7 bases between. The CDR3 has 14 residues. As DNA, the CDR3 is TGTGCCAGCAGCTTACAGAGGATGAACACTGAAGCTTTCTTT. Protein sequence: CASSLQRMNTEAFF.

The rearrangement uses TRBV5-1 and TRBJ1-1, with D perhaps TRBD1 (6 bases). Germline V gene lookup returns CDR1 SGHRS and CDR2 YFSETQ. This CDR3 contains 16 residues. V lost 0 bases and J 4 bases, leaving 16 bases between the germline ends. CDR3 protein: CASSLAETGWSTEAFF. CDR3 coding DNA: TGCGCCAGCAGCTTGGCCGAAACAGGGTGGAGCACTGAAGCTTTCTTT. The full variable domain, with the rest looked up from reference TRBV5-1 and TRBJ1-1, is KAGVTQTPRYLIKTRGQQVTLSCSPISGHRSVSWYQQTPGQGLQFLFEYFSETQRNKGNFPGRFSGRQFSNSRSEMNVSTLELGDSALYLCASSLAETGWSTEAFFGQGTRLTVV.

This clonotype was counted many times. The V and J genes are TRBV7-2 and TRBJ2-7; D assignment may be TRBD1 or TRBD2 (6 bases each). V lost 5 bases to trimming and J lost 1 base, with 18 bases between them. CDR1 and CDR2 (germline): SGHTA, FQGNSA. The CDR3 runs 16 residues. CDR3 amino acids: CASSPGRGRGSYEQYF. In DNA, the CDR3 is TGTGCCAGCAGCCCGGGGCGGGGCAGGGGTTCCTACGAGCAGTACTTC.

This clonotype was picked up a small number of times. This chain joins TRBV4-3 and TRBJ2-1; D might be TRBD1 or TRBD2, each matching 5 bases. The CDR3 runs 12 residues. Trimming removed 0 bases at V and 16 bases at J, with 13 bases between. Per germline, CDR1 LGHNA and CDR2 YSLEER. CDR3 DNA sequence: TGCGCCAGCAGCCAAGAATCGGGACGGCCTTTCTTC. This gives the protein CASSQESGRPFF.

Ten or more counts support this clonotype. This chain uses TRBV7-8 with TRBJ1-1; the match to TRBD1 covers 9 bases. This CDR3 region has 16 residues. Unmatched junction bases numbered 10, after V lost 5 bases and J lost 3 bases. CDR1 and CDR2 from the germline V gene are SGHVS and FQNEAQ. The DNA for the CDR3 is TGTGCCAGCAGCCCCCGGGACAGGGCGTGGGACACTGAAGCTTTCTTT. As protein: CASSPRDRAWDTEAFF.

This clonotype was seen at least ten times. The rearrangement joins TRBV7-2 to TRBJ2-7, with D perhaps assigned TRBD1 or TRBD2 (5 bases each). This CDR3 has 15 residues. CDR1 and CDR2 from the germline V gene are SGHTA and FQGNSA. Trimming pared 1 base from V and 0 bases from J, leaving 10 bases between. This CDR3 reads CASSLVGDRSYEQYF. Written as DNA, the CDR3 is TGTGCCAGCAGCTTAGTGGGGGACCGCTCCTACGAGCAGTACTTC.

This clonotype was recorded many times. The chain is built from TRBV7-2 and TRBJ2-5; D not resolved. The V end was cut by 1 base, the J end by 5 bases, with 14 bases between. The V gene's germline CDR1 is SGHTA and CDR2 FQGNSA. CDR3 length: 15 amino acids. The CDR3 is CASSLDGARVETQYF. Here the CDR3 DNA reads TGTGCCAGCAGCTTAGATGGAGCTAGAGTGGAGACCCAGTACTTC.

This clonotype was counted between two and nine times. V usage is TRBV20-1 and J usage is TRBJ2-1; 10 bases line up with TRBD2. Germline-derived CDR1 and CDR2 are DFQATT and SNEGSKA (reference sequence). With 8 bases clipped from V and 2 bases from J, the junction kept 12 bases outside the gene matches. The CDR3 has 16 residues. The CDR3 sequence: CSSPFSGRNTYNEQFF. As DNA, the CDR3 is TGCAGTTCTCCTTTTAGCGGGAGGAACACCTACAATGAGCAGTTCTTC.

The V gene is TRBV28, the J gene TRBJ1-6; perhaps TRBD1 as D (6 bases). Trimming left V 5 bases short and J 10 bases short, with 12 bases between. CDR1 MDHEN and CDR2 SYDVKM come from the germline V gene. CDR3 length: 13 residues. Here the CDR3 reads CASSPGGPSPLHF. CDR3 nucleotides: TGTGCCAGCAGTCCGGGGGGGCCGTCACCCCTCCACTTT.

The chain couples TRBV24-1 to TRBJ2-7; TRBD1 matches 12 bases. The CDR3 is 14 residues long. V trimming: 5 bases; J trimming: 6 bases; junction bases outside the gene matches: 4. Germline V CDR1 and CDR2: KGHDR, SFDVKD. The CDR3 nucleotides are TGTGCCACCAGTGTCGGGACAGGGGGCAGCGAGCAGTACTTC. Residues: CATSVGTGGSEQYF.

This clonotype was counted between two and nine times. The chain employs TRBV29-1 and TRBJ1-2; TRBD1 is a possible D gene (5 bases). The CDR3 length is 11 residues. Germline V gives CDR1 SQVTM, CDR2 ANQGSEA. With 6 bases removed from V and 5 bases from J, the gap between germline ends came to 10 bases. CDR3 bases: TGCAGCGTCGCTGACAGATATGGCTACACCTTC. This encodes CSVADRYGYTF.

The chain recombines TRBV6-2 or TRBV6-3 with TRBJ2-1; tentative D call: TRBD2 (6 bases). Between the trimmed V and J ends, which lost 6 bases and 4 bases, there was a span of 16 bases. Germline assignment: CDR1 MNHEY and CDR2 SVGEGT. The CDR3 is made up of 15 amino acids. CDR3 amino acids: CASSPGTPLYNEQFF. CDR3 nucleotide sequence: TGTGCCAGCAGCCCCGGGACTCCTCTTTACAATGAGCAGTTCTTC.

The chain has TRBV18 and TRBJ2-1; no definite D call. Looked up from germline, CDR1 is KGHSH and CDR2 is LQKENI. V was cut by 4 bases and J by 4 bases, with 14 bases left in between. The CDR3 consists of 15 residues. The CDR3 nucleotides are TGTGCCAGCTCACTTCACACCCAAGCTTACAATGAGCAGTTCTTC. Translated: CASSLHTQAYNEQFF.

The CDR3 bases are TGTGCCAGCAGCTTAGAGGAGTCTGGGCAGGGGGACACCGGGGAGCTGTTTTTT. It yields the protein CASSLEESGQGDTGELFF. The chain carries TRBV7-6 and TRBJ2-2, with TRBD1 identical over 7 bases. This CDR3 has 18 residues. With V trimmed by 1 base and J by 3 bases, 11 bases remained unmatched. Germline CDR1 is SGHVS and CDR2 is FNYEAQ.

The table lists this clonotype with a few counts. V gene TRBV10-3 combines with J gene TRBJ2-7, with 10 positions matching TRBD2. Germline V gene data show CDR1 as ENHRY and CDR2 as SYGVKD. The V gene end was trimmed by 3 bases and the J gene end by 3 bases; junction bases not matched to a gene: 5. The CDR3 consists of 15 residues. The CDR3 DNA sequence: TGTGCCATCAGTGATTCCACTAGCGGGGACTACGAGCAGTACTTC. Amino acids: CAISDSTSGDYEQYF.

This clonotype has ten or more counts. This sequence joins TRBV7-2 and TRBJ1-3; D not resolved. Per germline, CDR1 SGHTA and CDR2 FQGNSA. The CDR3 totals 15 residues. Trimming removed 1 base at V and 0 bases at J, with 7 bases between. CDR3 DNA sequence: TGTGCCAGCAGCTTAGTTTTCAGCTCTGGAAACACCATATATTTT. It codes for CASSLVFSSGNTIYF.

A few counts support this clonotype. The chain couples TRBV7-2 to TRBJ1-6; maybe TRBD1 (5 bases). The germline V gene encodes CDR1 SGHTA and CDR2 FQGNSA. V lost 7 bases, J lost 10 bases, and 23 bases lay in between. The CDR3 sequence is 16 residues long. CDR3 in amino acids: CASTTRRQGSGSPLHF. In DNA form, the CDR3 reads TGTGCCAGCACAACAAGGCGGCAGGGATCGGGCTCACCCCTCCACTTT.